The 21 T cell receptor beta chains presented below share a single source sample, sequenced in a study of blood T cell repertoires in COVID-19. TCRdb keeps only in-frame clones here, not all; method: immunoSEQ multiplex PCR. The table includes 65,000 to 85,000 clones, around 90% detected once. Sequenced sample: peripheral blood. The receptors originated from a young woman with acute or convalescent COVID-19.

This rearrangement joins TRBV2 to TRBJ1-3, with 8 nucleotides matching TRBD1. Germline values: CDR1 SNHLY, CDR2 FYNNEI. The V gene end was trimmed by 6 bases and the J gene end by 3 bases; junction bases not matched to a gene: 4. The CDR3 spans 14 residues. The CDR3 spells CASSADRVGNTIYF. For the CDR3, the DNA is TGTGCCAGCAGCGCGGACAGGGTTGGAAACACCATATATTTT.

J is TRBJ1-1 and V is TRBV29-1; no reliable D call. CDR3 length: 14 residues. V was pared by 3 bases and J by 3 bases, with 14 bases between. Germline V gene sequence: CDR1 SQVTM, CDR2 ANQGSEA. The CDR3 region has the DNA TGCAGCGTTGAGGAAGGTTACGGGGACACTGAAGCTTTCTTT. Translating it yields CSVEEGYGDTEAFF.

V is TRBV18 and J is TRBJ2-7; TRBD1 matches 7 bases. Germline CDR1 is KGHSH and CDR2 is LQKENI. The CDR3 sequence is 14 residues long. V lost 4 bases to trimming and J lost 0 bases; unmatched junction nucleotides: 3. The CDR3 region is CASSHGDSSYEQYF. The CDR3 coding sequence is TGTGCCAGCTCACATGGGGACAGCTCCTACGAGCAGTACTTC.

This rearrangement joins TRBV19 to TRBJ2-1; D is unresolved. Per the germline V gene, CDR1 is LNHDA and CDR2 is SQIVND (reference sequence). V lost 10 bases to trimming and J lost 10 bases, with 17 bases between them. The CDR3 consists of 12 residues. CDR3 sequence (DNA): TGTGCCACTCTCGGAGCAGCCGGGGAGCAGTTCTTC. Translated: CATLGAAGEQFF. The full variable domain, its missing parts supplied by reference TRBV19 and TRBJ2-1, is DGGITQSPKYLFRKEGQNVTLSCEQNLNHDAMYWYRQDPGQGLRLIYYSQIVNDFQKGDIAEGYSVSREKKESFPLTVTSAQKNPTAFYLCATLGAAGEQFFGPGTRLTVL.

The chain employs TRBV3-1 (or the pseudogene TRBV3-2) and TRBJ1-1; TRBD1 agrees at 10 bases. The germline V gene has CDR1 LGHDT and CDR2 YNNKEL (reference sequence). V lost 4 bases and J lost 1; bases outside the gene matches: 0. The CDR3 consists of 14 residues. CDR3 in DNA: TGTGCCAGCAGCCGGACAGGGGGGAACACTGAAGCTTTCTTT. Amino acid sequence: CASSRTGGNTEAFF.

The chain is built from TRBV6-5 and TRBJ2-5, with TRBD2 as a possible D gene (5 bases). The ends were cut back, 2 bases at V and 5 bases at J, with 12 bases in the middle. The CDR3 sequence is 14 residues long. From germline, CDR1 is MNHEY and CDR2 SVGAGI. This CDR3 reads CASSYGKWEETQYF. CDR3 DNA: TGTGCCAGCAGTTACGGAAAGTGGGAGGAGACCCAGTACTTC.

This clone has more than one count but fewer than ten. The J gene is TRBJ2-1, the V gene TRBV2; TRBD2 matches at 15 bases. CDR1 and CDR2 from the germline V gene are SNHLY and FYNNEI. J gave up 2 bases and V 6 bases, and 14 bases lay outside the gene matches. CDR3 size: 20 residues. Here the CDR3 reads CASSHPRGLAGGLTYNEQFF. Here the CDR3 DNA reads TGTGCCAGCAGCCACCCAAGGGGACTAGCGGGAGGACTGACCTACAATGAGCAGTTCTTC.

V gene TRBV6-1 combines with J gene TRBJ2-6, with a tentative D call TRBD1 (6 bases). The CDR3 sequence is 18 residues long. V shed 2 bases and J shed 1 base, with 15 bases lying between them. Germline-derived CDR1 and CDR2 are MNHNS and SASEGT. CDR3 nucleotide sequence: TGTGCCAGCAGTGAACCACGGACAGTAGTATCTGGGGCCAACGTCCTGACTTTC. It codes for CASSEPRTVVSGANVLTF.

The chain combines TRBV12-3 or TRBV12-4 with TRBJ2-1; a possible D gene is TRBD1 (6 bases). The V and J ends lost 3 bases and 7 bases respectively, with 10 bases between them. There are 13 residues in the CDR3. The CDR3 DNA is TGTGCCAGCAGTTTTGGGGGCCGAAATGAGCAGTTCTTC. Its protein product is CASSFGGRNEQFF.

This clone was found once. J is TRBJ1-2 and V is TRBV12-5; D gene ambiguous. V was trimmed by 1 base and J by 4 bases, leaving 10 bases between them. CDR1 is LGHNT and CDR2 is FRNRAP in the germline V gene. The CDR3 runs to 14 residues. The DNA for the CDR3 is TGTGCTAGTGGTTTGGGCTCTAAAGCCTATGGCTACACCTTC. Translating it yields CASGLGSKAYGYTF.

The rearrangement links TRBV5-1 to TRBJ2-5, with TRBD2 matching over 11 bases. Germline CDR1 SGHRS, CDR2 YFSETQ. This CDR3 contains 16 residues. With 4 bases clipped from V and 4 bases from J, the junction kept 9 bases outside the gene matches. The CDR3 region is CASSGISGGAGETQYF. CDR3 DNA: TGCGCCAGCAGCGGAATTAGCGGGGGGGCCGGAGAGACCCAGTACTTC.

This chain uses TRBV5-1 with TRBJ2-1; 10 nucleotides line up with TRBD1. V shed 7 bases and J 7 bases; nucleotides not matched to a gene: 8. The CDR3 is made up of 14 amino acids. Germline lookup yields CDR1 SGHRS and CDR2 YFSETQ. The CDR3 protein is CASYGTGEGNEQFF. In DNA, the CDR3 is TGCGCCAGCTACGGGACAGGGGAGGGGAATGAGCAGTTCTTC.

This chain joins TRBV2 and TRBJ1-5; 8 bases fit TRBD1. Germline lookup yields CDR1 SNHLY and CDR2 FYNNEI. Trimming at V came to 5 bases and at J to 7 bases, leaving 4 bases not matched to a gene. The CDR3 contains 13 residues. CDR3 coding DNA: TGTGCCAGCAGTCCTGACAGGGGCCAGCCCCAGCATTTT. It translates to CASSPDRGQPQHF. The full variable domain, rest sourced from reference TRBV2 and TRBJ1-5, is EPEVTQTPSHQVTQMGQEVILRCVPISNHLYFYWYRQILGQKVEFLVSFYNNEISEKSEIFDDQFSVERPDGSNFTLKIRSTKLEDSAMYFCASSPDRGQPQHFGDGTRLSIL.

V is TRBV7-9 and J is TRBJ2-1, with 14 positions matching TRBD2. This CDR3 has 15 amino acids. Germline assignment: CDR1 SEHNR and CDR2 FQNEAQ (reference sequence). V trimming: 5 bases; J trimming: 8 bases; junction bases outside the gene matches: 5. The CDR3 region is CASSLGTSGSDEQFF. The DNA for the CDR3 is TGTGCCAGCAGCCTAGGGACTAGCGGGAGCGATGAGCAGTTCTTC.

Written as DNA, the CDR3 is TGTGCCAGCACCGTTAGTCCGGGGGAGCAGTTCTTC. This translates into CASTVSPGEQFF. The rearrangement joins TRBV5-6 to TRBJ2-1, with a tentative D call TRBD2 (5 bases). The CDR3 totals 12 residues. The germline CDR1 and CDR2 sequences are SGHDT and YYEEEE. V was clipped by 6 bases and J by 10 bases, with 14 bases between them.

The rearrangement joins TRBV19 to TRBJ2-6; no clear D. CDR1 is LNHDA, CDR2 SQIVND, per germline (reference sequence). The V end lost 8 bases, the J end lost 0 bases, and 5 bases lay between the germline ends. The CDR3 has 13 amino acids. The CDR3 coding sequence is TGTGCCAGTGTTCGCTCTGGGGCCAACGTCCTGACTTTC. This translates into CASVRSGANVLTF.

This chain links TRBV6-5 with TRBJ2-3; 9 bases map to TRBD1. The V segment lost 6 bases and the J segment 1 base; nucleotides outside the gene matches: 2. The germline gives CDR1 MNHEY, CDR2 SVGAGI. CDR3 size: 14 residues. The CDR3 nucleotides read TGTGCCAGCAGGAACAGGGGGCGCACAGATACGCAGTATTTT. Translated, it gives CASRNRGRTDTQYF.

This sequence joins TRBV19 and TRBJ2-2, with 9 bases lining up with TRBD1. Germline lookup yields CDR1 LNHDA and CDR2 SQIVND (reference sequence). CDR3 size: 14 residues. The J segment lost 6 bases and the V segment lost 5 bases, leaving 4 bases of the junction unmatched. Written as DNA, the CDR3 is TGTGCCAGTAGTGGACAGGGGAGGGCCGGGGAGCTGTTTTTT. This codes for CASSGQGRAGELFF.

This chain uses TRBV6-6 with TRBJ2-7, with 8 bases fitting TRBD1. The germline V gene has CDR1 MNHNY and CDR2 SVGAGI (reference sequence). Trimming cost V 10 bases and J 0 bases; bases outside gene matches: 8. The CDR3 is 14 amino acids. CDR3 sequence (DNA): TGTGCCACACGACAGGGGCCGAGCTCCTACGAGCAGTACTTC. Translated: CATRQGPSSYEQYF.

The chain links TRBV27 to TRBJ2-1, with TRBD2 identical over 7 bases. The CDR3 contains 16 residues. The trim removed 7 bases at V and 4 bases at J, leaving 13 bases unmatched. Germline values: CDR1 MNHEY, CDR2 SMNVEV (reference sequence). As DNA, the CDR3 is TGTGCCAGCACCCCCCTGGGGTCTAGCGGTTACAATGAGCAGTTCTTC. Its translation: CASTPLGSSGYNEQFF.

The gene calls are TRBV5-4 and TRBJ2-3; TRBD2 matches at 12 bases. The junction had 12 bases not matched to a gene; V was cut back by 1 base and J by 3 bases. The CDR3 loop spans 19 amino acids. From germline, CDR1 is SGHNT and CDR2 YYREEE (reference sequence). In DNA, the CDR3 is TGTGCCAGCAGCTTGTTCCCCACGACTAGCGGGAGAGGTACAGATACGCAGTATTTT. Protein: CASSLFPTTSGRGTDTQYF.